This T cell receptor (beta chain) was recovered during a study of glioma-infiltrating T cells. Per germline, CDR1 SGHTA and CDR2 FQGNSA. The CDR3 loop spans 15 amino acids. J lost 4 bases, V lost 5 bases, and 6 bases had no gene match. Using RNA template, CDR3s of TCR alpha and beta were amplified with iRepertoire arm-PCR. TCRdb analysed the multiplex PCR reads with MiXCR anew, one entry per CDR3 protein. Among about 180,000 distinct CDR3 sequences listed, 43% were seen once. The sequence was collected from a human donor with low-grade glioma or glioblastoma, undergoing nonglioma brain surgery, or in good health (not recorded which). This chain joins TRBV7-2 and TRBJ2-3, with TRBD1 matching over 10 bases. Sequencing was done on a sample of glioma tissue, nonneoplastic brain tissue, or PBMCs (not recorded which). CDR3 DNA: TGTGCCAGCAGCCTGACAGGGGGCAGACCAGATACGCAGTATTTT. Amino acids: CASSLTGGRPDTQYF. The complete variable domain, with remaining parts taken from reference TRBV7-2 and TRBJ2-3, reads GAGVSQSPSNKVTEKGKDVELRCDPISGHTALYWYRQSLGQGLEFLIYFQGNSAPDKSGLPSDRFSAERTGGSVSTLTIQRTQQEDSAVYLCASSLTGGRPDTQYFGPGTRLTVL.